The 19 T cell receptor beta chains below were found in one sample sequenced in a study of cytomegalovirus exposure and HLA in healthy donors. Primers included in the PCR were 60 Vbeta and 13 Jbeta primers. Assay used: immunoSEQ multiplex PCR; TCRdb lists only in-frame clones, some missing. The sample holds roughly 200,000 clones, about 77% seen once. The sequenced sample was PBMCs. These receptors all come from a man between 60 and 75 years old in good health and CMV-seronegative.

V is TRBV4-1 and J is TRBJ2-1; 12 bases match TRBD2. The CDR3 consists of 17 residues. V shed 2 bases, J shed 2 bases, and the junction held 4 bases outside the gene matches. Germline V gene sequence: CDR1 MGHRA, CDR2 YSYEKL. The CDR3 nucleotides read TGCGCCAGCAGCCAAACGGGGACTAGCGGGCCCTACAATGAGCAGTTCTTC. It encodes CASSQTGTSGPYNEQFF.

This chain links TRBV30 with TRBJ2-1; TRBD2 might be the D (7 bases). The CDR3 has 14 residues. The germline CDR1 and CDR2 sequences are GTSNPN and SVGIG (reference sequence). Trimming took 2 bases from V and 5 from J, leaving 13 bases between them. The DNA of the CDR3 is TGTGCCTGGAGTAGGGGGGGGGCCGACAATGAGCAGTTCTTC. Translation gives CAWSRGGADNEQFF.

The V and J genes are TRBV4-1 and TRBJ1-5; 7 bases align to TRBD1. This CDR3 has 14 amino acids. CDR1 is MGHRA and CDR2 is YSYEKL in the germline V gene. Trimming took 4 bases from V and 4 from J; bases not matched to a gene: 4. The CDR3 nucleotides are TGCGCCAGCAGCCCCGACAGGGCTAATCAGCCCCAGCATTTT. Its protein product is CASSPDRANQPQHF.

This clone was seen a handful of times. The sample contains more than one DNA sequence encoding this CDR3. The genes are TRBV5-1 and TRBJ1-1, with unresolved D. Germline V gene lookup returns CDR1 SGHRS and CDR2 YFSETQ. Trimming removed 1 base from V and 0 bases from J, with 4 bases in between. This CDR3 is built from 13 residues. Written as DNA, the CDR3 is TGCGCCAGCAGCTTGACGGTGAACACTGAAGCTTTCTTT. Its protein is CASSLTVNTEAFF.

The chain uses TRBV29-1 and TRBJ2-1; TRBD2 aligns across 13 bases. The germline CDR1 and CDR2 sequences are SQVTM and ANQGSEA. V trimming: 4 bases; J trimming: 9 bases; junction bases outside the gene matches: 6. The CDR3 is 14 amino acids. The DNA of the CDR3 is TGCAGCGTTGTACTAGCGGGGGGGTCTGGTGAGCAGTTCTTC. This gives the protein CSVVLAGGSGEQFF.

This clone has only a few counts. The chain links TRBV10-3 to TRBJ2-3; 9 nucleotides align to TRBD2. The V and J ends lost 3 bases and 1 base, in that order; junction bases with no gene match: 2. The CDR3 sequence is 15 residues long. Germline CDR1 and CDR2: ENHRY and SYGVKD. The DNA for the CDR3 is TGTGCCATCAGTGACCGACTAGCGGGCACAGATACGCAGTATTTT. It yields the protein CAISDRLAGTDTQYF.

V and J are TRBV7-9 and TRBJ2-5, with D perhaps matching TRBD1 (6 bases). Trimming took off 5 bases at V and 3 bases at J, with 10 bases between the two ends. The CDR3 runs to 13 residues. Per germline, CDR1 SEHNR and CDR2 FQNEAQ (reference sequence). The CDR3 region is CASSRSGEETQYF. The CDR3 DNA is TGTGCCAGCAGCCGATCAGGGGAAGAGACCCAGTACTTC.

V usage is TRBV2 and J usage is TRBJ2-3, with D possibly being TRBD1 (7 bases). The CDR3 spans 14 residues. Trimming shortened V by 5 bases and J by 4 bases, and 13 bases separated the two germline ends. Germline V gives CDR1 SNHLY, CDR2 FYNNEI. The CDR3 DNA follows: TGTGCCAGCAGTTTAGGAGGGGGCTCAGATACGCAGTATTTT. Residues: CASSLGGGSDTQYF.

The rearrangement links TRBV18 to TRBJ1-5; D perhaps matches TRBD1 (5 bases). V was pared by 2 bases and J by 5 bases, with 13 bases between. The CDR3 covers 15 residues. Per germline, CDR1 KGHSH and CDR2 LQKENI. CDR3 amino acids: CASSPGIPGDQPQHF. CDR3 coding DNA: TGTGCCAGCTCACCAGGAATTCCGGGGGATCAGCCCCAGCATTTT.

The chain has TRBV5-1 and TRBJ2-7; D gene uncertain. The germline gives CDR1 SGHRS, CDR2 YFSETQ. V lost 0 bases to trimming and J lost 0 bases, with 10 bases between them. The CDR3 is made up of 15 amino acids. The CDR3 DNA follows: TGCGCCAGCAGCTTGGGCCAGGTGCTCTCCTACGAGCAGTACTTC. The encoded protein is CASSLGQVLSYEQYF.

The chain recombines TRBV5-4 with TRBJ2-6; 7 bases match TRBD2. CDR1 is SGHNT, CDR2 YYREEE, per germline (reference sequence). The CDR3 runs to 18 residues. The V segment lost 4 bases and the J segment 1 base; nucleotides outside the gene matches: 11. For the CDR3, the DNA is TGTGCCAGCAGCCCGACGTGGGAGGGCCTATCTGGGGCCAACGTCCTGACTTTC. It encodes CASSPTWEGLSGANVLTF. The whole variable domain, remainder taken from reference TRBV5-4 and TRBJ2-6, is ETGVTQSPTHLIKTRGQQVTLRCSSQSGHNTVSWYQQALGQGPQFIFQYYREEENGRGNFPPRFSGLQFPNYSSELNVNALELDDSALYLCASSPTWEGLSGANVLTFGAGSRLTVL.

The V gene is TRBV7-3, the J gene TRBJ2-5; a possible D gene is TRBD2 (7 bases). This CDR3 has 15 residues. Trimming pared 5 bases from V and 1 base from J, leaving 14 bases between. Germline CDR1 reads SGHTA; CDR2 reads FQGTGA. CDR3 residues: CASSPGGQTQETQYF. CDR3 coding DNA: TGTGCCAGCAGCCCGGGGGGACAAACCCAAGAGACCCAGTACTTC.

This chain joins TRBV25-1 and TRBJ2-1; TRBD2 matches 7 bases. CDR3 length equals 13 residues. Trimming at V came to 1 base and at J to 9 bases, leaving 3 bases not matched to a gene. Per the germline V gene, CDR1 is MGHDK and CDR2 is SYGVNS. The CDR3 reads CASSEWPGGEQFF. DNA for the CDR3: TGTGCCAGCAGTGAATGGCCGGGAGGTGAGCAGTTCTTC. Full variable domain (rest looked up from reference TRBV25-1 and TRBJ2-1): EADIYQTPRYLVIGTGKKITLECSQTMGHDKMYWYQQDPGMELHLIHYSYGVNSTEKGDLSSESTVSRIRTEHFPLTLESARPSHTSQYLCASSEWPGGEQFFGPGTRLTVL.

The chain combines TRBV28 with TRBJ2-7; TRBD2 might be the D (6 bases). The CDR3 length is 13 residues. Germline V lookup: CDR1 MDHEN, CDR2 SYDVKM. Trimming pared 8 bases from V and 3 bases from J, leaving 14 bases between. CDR3 loop: CASWDSIDYEQYF. The DNA for the CDR3 is TGTGCCAGCTGGGACTCTATCGACTACGAGCAGTACTTC.

This clone was detected only a few times. The chain joins TRBV6-4 to TRBJ2-2; no firm D call. CDR3 length equals 12 residues. V lost 1 base to trimming and J lost 7 bases, with 4 bases between them. Germline CDR1 is MRHNA and CDR2 is SNTAGT. This chain's CDR3 is CASSDFGGELFF. CDR3 nucleotides: TGTGCCAGCAGTGACTTCGGCGGGGAGCTGTTTTTT.

The rearrangement uses TRBV5-1 and TRBJ2-7; 8 bases fit TRBD1. With 1 base clipped from V and 6 bases from J, the junction kept 12 bases outside the gene matches. In germline, CDR1 is SGHRS, CDR2 YFSETQ. The CDR3 is 16 amino acids. The CDR3 DNA follows: TGCGCCAGCAGCTTGAGTCCTGACAGGGGAACAGGCGAGCAGTACTTC. It translates to CASSLSPDRGTGEQYF.

This clone appeared a single time. The chain uses TRBV11-2 and TRBJ1-2; the D gene is possibly TRBD1 (5 bases). Germline CDR1 is SGHAT and CDR2 is FQNNGV. The CDR3 loop spans 13 amino acids. The V end was cut by 5 bases, the J end by 7 bases, with 14 bases between. In nucleotides, the CDR3 is TGTGCCAGCAGCCCCGGGGGGGGTGGTGGCTACACCTTC. This sequence encodes CASSPGGGGGYTF.

DNA of the CDR3: TGTGCCAGCAGCTTAGAGCCCGGGAGTGGTCAGCCCCAGCATTTT. This sequence encodes CASSLEPGSGQPQHF. The V call is TRBV11-3, the J call TRBJ1-5; no reliable D call. Per germline, CDR1 SGHNT and CDR2 YENEEA. With 0 bases removed from V and 6 bases from J, the gap between germline ends came to 12 bases. The CDR3 runs 15 residues.

The rearrangement uses TRBV29-1 and TRBJ1-1; weak D call: TRBD1 (5 bases). The length of the CDR3 is 18 residues. CDR1 and CDR2 from the germline V gene are SQVTM and ANQGSEA. Trimming shortened V by 3 bases and J by 0 bases, and 23 bases separated the two germline ends. CDR3 DNA sequence: TGCAGCGTTGACGGGCTCGCGGAGACAGCTACCATGAACACTGAAGCTTTCTTT. This codes for CSVDGLAETATMNTEAFF.